This entry features one T cell receptor beta chain sequence. What it binds is not known. CD45RO-negative cells were positively selected for CCR7, leaving out terminally differentiated effector memory CD45RA+ cells. This entry comes from a study of shared clonotypes between healthy human individuals. The study's findings and limits: Some clonotypes were shared by all four sorted-subset donors, while others were not shared. The non-shared ones had lower generation probabilities than the shared ones. Naive CD4 clonotypes were shared across a few donors at roughly 5%.

Genomic DNA per cell subset filled all wells of several immunoSEQ plates. TCRdb keeps only in-frame clones here, not all; method: immunoSEQ multiplex PCR. The sample includes about 600,000 clones, roughly 98% of them seen just once. Germline assignment: CDR1 SQVTM and CDR2 ANQGSEA. The V and J ends lost 5 bases and 8 bases, in that order; junction bases with no gene match: 12. The CDR3 length is 15 residues. The chain uses TRBV29-1 and TRBJ1-4; 9 nucleotides agree with TRBD1. The sequence was collected from a man aged 30 to 39 in good health. The sample taken for sequencing was naive CD8+ T cells sorted from blood. The CDR3 is CSVLPSGTGWEKLFF. CDR3 DNA sequence: TGCAGCGTTCTTCCTTCAGGGACAGGGTGGGAAAAACTGTTTTTT.